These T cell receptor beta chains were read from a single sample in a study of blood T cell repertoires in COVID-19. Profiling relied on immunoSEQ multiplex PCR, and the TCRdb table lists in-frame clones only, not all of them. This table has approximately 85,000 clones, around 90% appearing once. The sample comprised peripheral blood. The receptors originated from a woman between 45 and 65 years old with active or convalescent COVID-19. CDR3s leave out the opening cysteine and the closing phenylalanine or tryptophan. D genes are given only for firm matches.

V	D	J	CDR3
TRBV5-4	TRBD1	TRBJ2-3	ASSSPLTGGRDTQY
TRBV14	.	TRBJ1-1	ASSLRMRAEEAF
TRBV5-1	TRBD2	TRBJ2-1	ASSLGLAGTKSSYNEQF
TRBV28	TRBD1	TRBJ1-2	ASSSGITGGGYT
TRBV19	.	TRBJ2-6	ASSFSGANVLT
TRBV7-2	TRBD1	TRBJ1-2	AGISGGLCYGYT
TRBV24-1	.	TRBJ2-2	ATSDWTVSGELF
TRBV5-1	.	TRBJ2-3	ASSQQAFVTQY
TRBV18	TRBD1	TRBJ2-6	ASSPRQGQSGANVLT
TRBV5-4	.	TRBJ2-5	ASSIGSREGTQY
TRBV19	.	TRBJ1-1	ATTLGEYTEAF